One sample yielded the 9 T cell receptor beta chains listed below, sequenced in a study of T cell responses to AZD1222 COVID-19 vaccine. Some clones are missing from TCRdb's copy, which holds only in-frame ones; the method was immunoSEQ multiplex PCR. This sample has some 94,000 clones, with nearly 90% found just once. The sample was peripheral blood, taken on day 0 of AZD1222 vaccination. The receptors shown here come from an adult in good health.

The chain has TRBV7-2 and TRBJ2-5; D unclear. The CDR3 is 13 amino acids. The germline V gene encodes CDR1 SGHTA and CDR2 FQGNSA. The V end was cut by 5 bases, the J end by 4 bases, with 11 bases between. The DNA of the CDR3 is TGTGCCAGCAGCATTGATGGGTTAGAGACCCAGTACTTC. Protein product: CASSIDGLETQYF.

The chain uses TRBV11-3 and TRBJ2-1, with D maybe TRBD1 (6 bases). CDR3 size: 14 residues. The ends were cut back, 7 bases at V and 0 bases at J, with 10 bases in the middle. The germline V gene has CDR1 SGHNT and CDR2 YENEEA. The CDR3 sequence is CASTRGLSYNEQFF. CDR3 in DNA: TGTGCCAGCACCAGGGGCCTCTCCTACAATGAGCAGTTCTTC.

The CDR3 spells CASSIGGRFSGNTIYF. The CDR3 region has the DNA TGTGCCAGTAGTATAGGAGGCCGCTTCTCTGGAAACACCATATATTTT. The gene calls are TRBV19 and TRBJ1-3; D is unclear. Trimming removed 1 base at V and 0 bases at J, with 10 bases between. CDR1 LNHDA and CDR2 SQIVND come from the germline V gene (reference sequence). The CDR3 has 16 residues.

This chain uses TRBV27 with TRBJ2-3, with D uncertain. The CDR3 spans 11 residues. Trimming removed 6 bases at V and 8 bases at J, with 9 bases between. The V gene's germline CDR1 is MNHEY and CDR2 SMNVEV (reference sequence). CDR3 sequence (DNA): TGTGCCAGCAGAACAAGTCTTACGCAGTATTTT. Translating gives CASRTSLTQYF.

This chain uses TRBV7-9 with TRBJ1-2; TRBD1 matches at 9 bases. The ends lost 4 bases at V and 3 bases at J; junction bases unmatched: 15. The length of the CDR3 is 18 residues. Looked up from germline, CDR1 is SEHNR and CDR2 is FQNEAQ (reference sequence). The CDR3 DNA follows: TGTGCCAGCAGCTCGTCTACGCCGTGGGACAGGGAAGACTATGGCTACACCTTC. It encodes CASSSSTPWDREDYGYTF.

CDR3 region: CASSLPLGGQAYEQYF. Written as DNA, the CDR3 is TGTGCCAGCAGCTTACCCCTGGGGGGGCAGGCCTACGAGCAGTACTTC. V gene TRBV7-8 combines with J gene TRBJ2-7, with D tentatively TRBD2 (7 bases). The CDR3 consists of 16 residues. The germline V and J ends were trimmed by 2 bases and 2 bases, with 16 bases remaining between them. The germline V gene has CDR1 SGHVS and CDR2 FQNEAQ.

The J gene is TRBJ1-3, the V gene TRBV4-3; D gene uncertain. This CDR3 region has 17 residues. Germline V gene lookup returns CDR1 LGHNA and CDR2 YSLEER. Trimming shortened V by 3 bases and J by 2 bases, and 17 bases separated the two germline ends. The CDR3 here is CASSQDRDPETGNTIYF. The CDR3 coding sequence is TGCGCCAGCAGCCAGGATAGAGACCCAGAAACTGGAAACACCATATATTTT.

The J gene is TRBJ1-1, the V gene TRBV19; possibly TRBD1 for D (5 bases). CDR3 length equals 14 residues. The germline V and J ends were trimmed by 9 bases and 4 bases, with 18 bases remaining between them. Germline CDR1 LNHDA, CDR2 SQIVND (reference sequence). This CDR3 is CASLPGVFGTEAFF. CDR3 nucleotide sequence: TGTGCCAGCCTCCCGGGGGTCTTTGGCACTGAAGCTTTCTTT.

In its sample, this clone was seen a few times. The CDR3 bases are TGTGCCAGCAGCGCCACAGTGTCCAAACTGTTTTTT. Translated, it gives CASSATVSKLFF. V is TRBV6-5 and J is TRBJ1-4; no reliable D call. V lost 6 bases and J 11 bases, leaving 13 bases between the germline ends. Germline CDR1 reads MNHEY; CDR2 reads SVGAGI. This CDR3 region has 12 residues.